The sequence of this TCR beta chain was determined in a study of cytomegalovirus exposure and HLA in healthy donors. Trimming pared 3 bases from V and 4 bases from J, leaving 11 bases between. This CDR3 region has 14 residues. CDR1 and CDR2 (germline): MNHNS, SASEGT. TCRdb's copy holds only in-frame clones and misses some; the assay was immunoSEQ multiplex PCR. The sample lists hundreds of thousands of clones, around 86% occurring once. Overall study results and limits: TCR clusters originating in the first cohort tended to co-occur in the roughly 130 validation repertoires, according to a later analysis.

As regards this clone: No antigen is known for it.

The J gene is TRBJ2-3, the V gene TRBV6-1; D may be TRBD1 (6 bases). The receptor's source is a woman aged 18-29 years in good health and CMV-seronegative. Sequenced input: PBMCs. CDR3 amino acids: CASSETGYADTQYF. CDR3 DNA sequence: TGTGCCAGCAGTGAGACAGGCTACGCAGATACGCAGTATTTT.